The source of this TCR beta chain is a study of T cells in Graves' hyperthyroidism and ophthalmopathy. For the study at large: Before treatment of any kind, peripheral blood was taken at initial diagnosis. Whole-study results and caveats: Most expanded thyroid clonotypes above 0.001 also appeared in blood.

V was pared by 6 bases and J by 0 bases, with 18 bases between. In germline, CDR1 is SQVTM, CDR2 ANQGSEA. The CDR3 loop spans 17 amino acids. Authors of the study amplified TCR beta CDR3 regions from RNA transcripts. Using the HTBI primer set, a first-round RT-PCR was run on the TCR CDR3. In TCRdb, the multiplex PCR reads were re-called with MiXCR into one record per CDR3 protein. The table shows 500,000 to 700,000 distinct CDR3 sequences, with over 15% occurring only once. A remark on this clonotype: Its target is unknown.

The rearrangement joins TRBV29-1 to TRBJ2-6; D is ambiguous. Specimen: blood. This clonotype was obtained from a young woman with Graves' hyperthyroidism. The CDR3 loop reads CSVEARVLPSGANVLTF. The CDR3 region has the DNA TGCAGCGTCGAGGCCCGGGTACTCCCCTCTGGGGCCAACGTCCTGACTTTC.